A selection of T cell receptor beta chains follows, all from one sample in a study of T cell responses to AZD1222 COVID-19 vaccine. The method was immunoSEQ multiplex PCR; TCRdb's version includes in-frame clones alone and lacks a portion of them. The sample consists of 140,000 to 150,000 clones, roughly four fifths of them appearing once. This specimen consisted of peripheral blood, obtained on day 0 of MenACWY control vaccination. The receptors stem from an adult in good health. Both conserved end residues are part of each CDR3. Fields, in order: J gene, D gene, V gene, clone size, CDR3 protein, CDR3 DNA. D genes are given only for firm matches. Size tells how often a clone was seen (once, few, many) or the class of an expanded clone, and some rows leave it out.

J gene: TRBJ1-5
D gene: .
V gene: TRBV12-3/TRBV12-4
clone size: .
CDR3 protein: CASSVVRFQPQHF
CDR3 DNA: TGTGCCAGCAGTGTCGTCCGGTTTCAGCCCCAGCATTTT

J gene: TRBJ1-1
D gene: .
V gene: TRBV6-5
clone size: .
CDR3 protein: CASDALNTEAFF
CDR3 DNA: TGTGCCAGCGATGCCTTGAACACTGAAGCTTTCTTT

J gene: TRBJ1-2
D gene: .
V gene: TRBV7-9
clone size: .
CDR3 protein: CASSTGYGYTF
CDR3 DNA: TGTGCCAGCAGCACCGGGTATGGCTACACCTTC

J gene: TRBJ1-2
D gene: .
V gene: TRBV5-4
clone size: once
CDR3 protein: CASSPSLGTPPAYGYTF
CDR3 DNA: TGTGCCAGCAGCCCAAGCCTCGGGACGCCCCCTGCCTATGGCTACACCTTC

J gene: TRBJ1-5
D gene: TRBD1
V gene: TRBV19
clone size: once
CDR3 protein: CASHSYSRTGGEGQPQHF
CDR3 DNA: TGTGCCAGTCACTCCTATAGTAGGACAGGGGGCGAGGGTCAGCCCCAGCATTTT

J gene: TRBJ2-2
D gene: .
V gene: TRBV5-1
clone size: .
CDR3 protein: CASSLTGNTGELFF
CDR3 DNA: TGCGCCAGCAGCCTGACGGGGAACACCGGGGAGCTGTTTTTT

J gene: TRBJ2-2
D gene: .
V gene: TRBV9
clone size: .
CDR3 protein: CASAGQALNTGELFF
CDR3 DNA: TGTGCCAGCGCTGGACAAGCACTCAACACCGGGGAGCTGTTTTTT

J gene: TRBJ1-2
D gene: .
V gene: TRBV27
clone size: .
CDR3 protein: CASSLHEGFGGYTF
CDR3 DNA: TGTGCCAGCAGTTTACATGAGGGGTTCGGAGGCTACACCTTC

J gene: TRBJ2-7
D gene: TRBD2
V gene: TRBV19
clone size: .
CDR3 protein: CASSSQVAGGRSYEQYF
CDR3 DNA: TGTGCCAGTAGTTCCCAAGTAGCGGGGGGTCGTTCCTACGAGCAGTACTTC

J gene: TRBJ2-7
D gene: TRBD2
V gene: TRBV3-1/TRBV3-2
clone size: .
CDR3 protein: CASSHIRGTRTYEQYF
CDR3 DNA: TGTGCCAGCAGCCACATTCGCGGGACTAGGACCTACGAGCAGTACTTC

J gene: TRBJ1-1
D gene: .
V gene: TRBV7-8
clone size: .
CDR3 protein: CASSPRGNQMNTEAFF
CDR3 DNA: TGTGCCAGCAGCCCTAGGGGGAACCAAATGAACACTGAAGCTTTCTTT

J gene: TRBJ2-7
D gene: .
V gene: TRBV29-1
clone size: .
CDR3 protein: CSARTSASYEQYF
CDR3 DNA: TGCAGCGCCCGGACGTCGGCCTCCTACGAGCAGTACTTC

J gene: TRBJ1-3
D gene: .
V gene: TRBV5-5
clone size: .
CDR3 protein: CASSPRGDSGNTIYF
CDR3 DNA: TGTGCCAGCAGCCCCCGAGGAGACTCTGGAAACACCATATATTTT

J gene: TRBJ1-2
D gene: .
V gene: TRBV30
clone size: .
CDR3 protein: CALRGLGGYTF
CDR3 DNA: TGTGCCCTCCGGGGGCTAGGGGGCTACACCTTC

J gene: TRBJ1-5
D gene: .
V gene: TRBV9
clone size: .
CDR3 protein: CASSVDQNQPQHF
CDR3 DNA: TGTGCCAGCAGCGTAGACCAGAATCAGCCCCAGCATTTT

J gene: TRBJ2-2
D gene: TRBD2
V gene: TRBV11-2
clone size: .
CDR3 protein: CASSPGTSGTGELFF
CDR3 DNA: TGTGCCAGCAGCCCGGGGACTAGCGGGACCGGGGAGCTGTTTTTT

J gene: TRBJ2-2
D gene: .
V gene: TRBV30
clone size: .
CDR3 protein: CAWRLLGLGGELFF
CDR3 DNA: TGTGCCTGGAGGCTTTTAGGGTTGGGCGGGGAGCTGTTTTTT

J gene: TRBJ2-2
D gene: .
V gene: TRBV5-1
clone size: .
CDR3 protein: CASRRDTRNTGELFF
CDR3 DNA: TGCGCCAGCAGAAGGGACACTAGGAACACCGGGGAGCTGTTTTTT

J gene: TRBJ1-2
D gene: TRBD1
V gene: TRBV6-5
clone size: few
CDR3 protein: CASSYSISTGFGYTF
CDR3 DNA: TGTGCCAGCAGTTACTCAATTTCGACAGGGTTTGGCTACACCTTC

J gene: TRBJ2-5
D gene: .
V gene: TRBV27
clone size: .
CDR3 protein: CASSPGPYRQTQYF
CDR3 DNA: TGTGCCAGCAGTCCAGGGCCGTATCGGCAGACCCAGTACTTC

J gene: TRBJ1-5
D gene: TRBD1
V gene: TRBV2
clone size: .
CDR3 protein: CATGTAYQPQHF
CDR3 DNA: TGTGCCACAGGGACAGCGTATCAGCCCCAGCATTTT

J gene: TRBJ2-5
D gene: .
V gene: TRBV7-9
clone size: .
CDR3 protein: CASSLASGQETQYF
CDR3 DNA: TGTGCCAGCAGCTTAGCAAGTGGCCAAGAGACCCAGTACTTC

J gene: TRBJ2-3
D gene: .
V gene: TRBV9
clone size: .
CDR3 protein: CASSAAPTDTQYF
CDR3 DNA: TGTGCCAGCAGCGCGGCCCCGACAGATACGCAGTATTTT

J gene: TRBJ2-1
D gene: TRBD2
V gene: TRBV9
clone size: .
CDR3 protein: CASSAGLAGVYNEQFF
CDR3 DNA: TGTGCCAGCAGCGCGGGGCTGGCGGGGGTTTACAATGAGCAGTTCTTC

J gene: TRBJ2-5
D gene: .
V gene: TRBV10-2
clone size: .
CDR3 protein: CASGRVRETQYF
CDR3 DNA: TGCGCCAGCGGCAGGGTGCGAGAGACCCAGTACTTC

J gene: TRBJ1-2
D gene: .
V gene: TRBV24-1
clone size: .
CDR3 protein: CATSDHQGYGYTF
CDR3 DNA: TGTGCCACCAGTGACCATCAGGGATATGGCTACACCTTC

J gene: TRBJ2-1
D gene: .
V gene: TRBV4-1
clone size: .
CDR3 protein: CASSQLIHSYNEQFF
CDR3 DNA: TGCGCCAGCAGCCAGCTCATACACTCCTACAATGAGCAGTTCTTC

J gene: TRBJ1-6
D gene: .
V gene: TRBV6-5
clone size: few
CDR3 protein: CASSNTWGKNSPLHF
CDR3 DNA: TGTGCCAGCAGTAACACTTGGGGGAAGAATTCACCCCTCCACTTT

J gene: TRBJ1-2
D gene: .
V gene: TRBV12-3/TRBV12-4
clone size: .
CDR3 protein: CASSSQGRSGYTF
CDR3 DNA: TGTGCCAGCAGTTCCCAGGGGCGGAGTGGCTACACCTTC

J gene: TRBJ1-1
D gene: .
V gene: TRBV12-3/TRBV12-4
clone size: .
CDR3 protein: CASGLGGTDEAFF
CDR3 DNA: TGTGCCAGCGGCCTAGGGGGGACGGACGAAGCTTTCTTT

J gene: TRBJ1-1
D gene: .
V gene: TRBV9
clone size: once
CDR3 protein: CASSVGSTSQAFF
CDR3 DNA: TGTGCCAGCAGCGTAGGGAGCACCTCTCAAGCTTTCTTT

J gene: TRBJ2-5
D gene: .
V gene: TRBV7-9
clone size: .
CDR3 protein: CASSRSPEETQYF
CDR3 DNA: TGTGCCAGCAGCCGTAGCCCCGAGGAGACCCAGTACTTC

J gene: TRBJ1-2
D gene: .
V gene: TRBV10-3
clone size: .
CDR3 protein: CAIKWGAGTNYGYTF
CDR3 DNA: TGTGCCATCAAATGGGGGGCCGGGACTAACTATGGCTACACCTTC

J gene: TRBJ2-2
D gene: .
V gene: TRBV11-3
clone size: .
CDR3 protein: CASSSDTGELFF
CDR3 DNA: TGTGCCAGCAGCTCAGATACCGGGGAGCTGTTTTTT

J gene: TRBJ1-2
D gene: .
V gene: TRBV19
clone size: .
CDR3 protein: CASSMLAAYGYTF
CDR3 DNA: TGTGCCAGTAGTATGTTGGCAGCCTATGGCTACACCTTC

J gene: TRBJ1-2
D gene: .
V gene: TRBV19
clone size: .
CDR3 protein: CASSIRTAAFAANYGYTF
CDR3 DNA: TGTGCCAGTAGTATCCGGACCGCTGCTTTTGCGGCTAACTATGGCTACACCTTC

J gene: TRBJ2-2
D gene: .
V gene: TRBV12-5
clone size: .
CDR3 protein: CASGLTGNTGELFF
CDR3 DNA: TGTGCTAGTGGTTTGACAGGGAACACCGGGGAGCTGTTTTTT

J gene: TRBJ1-6
D gene: .
V gene: TRBV5-1
clone size: .
CDR3 protein: CASSLHSEGGNSPLHF
CDR3 DNA: TGCGCCAGCAGCTTGCATTCGGAGGGAGGGAATTCACCCCTCCACTTT

J gene: TRBJ2-2
D gene: TRBD2
V gene: TRBV6-5
clone size: .
CDR3 protein: CASTGTSGGARELFF
CDR3 DNA: TGTGCCAGCACAGGGACTAGCGGGGGGGCCCGGGAGCTGTTTTTT

J gene: TRBJ2-2
D gene: .
V gene: TRBV11-2
clone size: .
CDR3 protein: CASSPGDFANTGELFF
CDR3 DNA: TGTGCCAGCAGCCCAGGGGATTTCGCGAACACCGGGGAGCTGTTTTTT

J gene: TRBJ1-1
D gene: .
V gene: TRBV3-1/TRBV3-2
clone size: .
CDR3 protein: CASSQDMNTEAFF
CDR3 DNA: TGTGCCAGCAGCCAGGATATGAACACTGAAGCTTTCTTT

J gene: TRBJ1-1
D gene: TRBD1
V gene: TRBV14
clone size: once
CDR3 protein: CASSQGRGGEAFF
CDR3 DNA: TGTGCCAGCAGCCAAGGCCGAGGGGGCGAAGCTTTCTTT

J gene: TRBJ1-1
D gene: .
V gene: TRBV6-6
clone size: .
CDR3 protein: CASSYSSVTEAFF
CDR3 DNA: TGTGCCAGCAGTTACTCTTCTGTCACTGAAGCTTTCTTT

J gene: TRBJ2-5
D gene: .
V gene: TRBV5-1
clone size: .
CDR3 protein: CASSLGISLGRETQYF
CDR3 DNA: TGCGCCAGCAGCTTGGGGATTAGCCTAGGCCGGGAGACCCAGTACTTC

J gene: TRBJ2-7
D gene: .
V gene: TRBV4-2
clone size: .
CDR3 protein: CASSQDRGPYEQYF
CDR3 DNA: TGTGCCAGCAGCCAAGACAGGGGCCCCTACGAGCAGTACTTC

J gene: TRBJ2-4
D gene: TRBD2
V gene: TRBV4-1
clone size: .
CDR3 protein: CASSQDRLAGDLAKNIQYF
CDR3 DNA: TGCGCCAGCAGCCAAGATCGACTAGCGGGGGACCTAGCCAAAAACATTCAGTACTTC

J gene: TRBJ2-1
D gene: TRBD2
V gene: TRBV28
clone size: .
CDR3 protein: CASSSKGLAGPSSYNEQFF
CDR3 DNA: TGTGCCAGCAGTTCGAAGGGACTAGCGGGACCGAGCTCCTACAATGAGCAGTTCTTC

J gene: TRBJ2-7
D gene: .
V gene: TRBV20-1
clone size: .
CDR3 protein: CSARNSYEQYF
CDR3 DNA: TGCAGTGCTAGGAACAGCTACGAGCAGTACTTC

J gene: TRBJ1-1
D gene: .
V gene: TRBV12-3/TRBV12-4
clone size: .
CDR3 protein: CASSATGNTEAFF
CDR3 DNA: TGTGCCAGCAGTGCTACAGGGAACACTGAAGCTTTCTTT

J gene: TRBJ2-1
D gene: .
V gene: TRBV11-2
clone size: .
CDR3 protein: CASSLSGGAPQFF
CDR3 DNA: TGTGCCAGCAGCTTGTCTGGCGGCGCCCCCCAGTTCTTC

J gene: TRBJ2-3
D gene: .
V gene: TRBV9
clone size: .
CDR3 protein: CASSVGGASTDTQYF
CDR3 DNA: TGTGCCAGCAGCGTAGGTGGGGCTAGCACAGATACGCAGTATTTT

J gene: TRBJ1-5
D gene: .
V gene: TRBV6-5
clone size: .
CDR3 protein: CASSFRVPYGNQPQHF
CDR3 DNA: TGTGCCAGCAGTTTCCGGGTCCCTTATGGCAATCAGCCCCAGCATTTT